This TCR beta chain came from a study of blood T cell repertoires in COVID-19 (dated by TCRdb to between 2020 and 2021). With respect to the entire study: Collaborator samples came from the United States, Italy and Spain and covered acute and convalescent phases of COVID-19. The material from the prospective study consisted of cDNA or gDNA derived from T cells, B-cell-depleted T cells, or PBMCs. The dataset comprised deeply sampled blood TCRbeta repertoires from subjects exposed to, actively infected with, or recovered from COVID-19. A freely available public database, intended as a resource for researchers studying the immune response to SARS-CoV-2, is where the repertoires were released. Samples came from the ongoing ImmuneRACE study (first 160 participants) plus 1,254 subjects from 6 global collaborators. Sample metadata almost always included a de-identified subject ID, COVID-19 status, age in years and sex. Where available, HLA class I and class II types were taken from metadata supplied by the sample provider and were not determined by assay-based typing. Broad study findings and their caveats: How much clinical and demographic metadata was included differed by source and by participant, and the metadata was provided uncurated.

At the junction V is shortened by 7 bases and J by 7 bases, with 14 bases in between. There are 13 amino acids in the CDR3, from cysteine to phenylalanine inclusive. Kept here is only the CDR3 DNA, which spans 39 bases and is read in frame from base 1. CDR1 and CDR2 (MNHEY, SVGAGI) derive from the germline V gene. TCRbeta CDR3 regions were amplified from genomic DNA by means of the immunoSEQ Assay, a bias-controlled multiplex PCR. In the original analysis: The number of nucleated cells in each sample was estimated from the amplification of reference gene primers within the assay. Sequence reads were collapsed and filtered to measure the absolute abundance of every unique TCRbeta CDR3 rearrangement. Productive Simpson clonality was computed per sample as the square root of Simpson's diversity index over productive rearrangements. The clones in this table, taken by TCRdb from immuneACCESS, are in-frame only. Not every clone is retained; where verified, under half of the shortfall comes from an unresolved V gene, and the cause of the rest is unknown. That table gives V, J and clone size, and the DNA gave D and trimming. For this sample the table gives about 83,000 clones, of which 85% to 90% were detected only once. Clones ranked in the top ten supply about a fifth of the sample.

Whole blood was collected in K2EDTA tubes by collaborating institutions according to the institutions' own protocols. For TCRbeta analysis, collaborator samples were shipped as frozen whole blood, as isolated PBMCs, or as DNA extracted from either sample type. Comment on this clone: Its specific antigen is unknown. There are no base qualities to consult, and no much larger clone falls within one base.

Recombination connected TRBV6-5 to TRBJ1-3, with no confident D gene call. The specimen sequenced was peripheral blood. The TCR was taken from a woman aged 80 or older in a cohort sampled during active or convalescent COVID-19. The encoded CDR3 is CASTAGQSNTIYF. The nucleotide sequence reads TGTGCCAGCACCGCGGGCCAGTCCAACACCATATATTTT.